The 23 T cell receptor beta chains below come from one sample, sequenced in a study of OX40 agonist ivuxolimab in advanced cancers. Assay: immunoSEQ multiplex PCR; the TCRdb copy retains only in-frame clones and omits some. Seen here are about 55,000 clones, 70% to 90% observed once, and the top ten hold 12%. The source material was CD4+ or CD8+ T cells sorted from blood, sampled in a trial of the OX40 agonist ivuxolimab. Receptor source: an adult with an advanced solid tumor such as melanoma, head and neck, liver or kidney cancer.

The CDR3 nucleotides are TGTGCCAGCAGGCCCCTCCACGCTGGAAACACCATATATTTT. This encodes CASRPLHAGNTIYF. The V gene is TRBV6-9, the J gene TRBJ1-3; no clear D. CDR3 length: 14 amino acids. Germline V gene sequence: CDR1 MNHGY, CDR2 SVAAGI. Deletions cut 6 bases from V and 2 bases from J, with 11 bases between.

The chain recombines TRBV7-2 with TRBJ2-7, with 8 bases fitting TRBD2. The CDR3 is made up of 15 amino acids. V gave up 6 bases and J gave up 5 bases; unmatched junction bases: 12. Germline-derived CDR1 and CDR2 are SGHTA and FQGNSA. Here the CDR3 DNA reads TGTGCCAGCAGTTTCCGGGTAGCGGGGACCCACGAGCAGTACTTC. Its protein product is CASSFRVAGTHEQYF.

The V gene is TRBV10-3, the J gene TRBJ2-5, with D possibly matching TRBD1 (6 bases). This CDR3 contains 14 residues. Per germline, CDR1 ENHRY and CDR2 SYGVKD. The germline V and J ends were trimmed by 4 bases and 5 bases, with 14 bases remaining between them. The CDR3 region has the DNA TGTGCCATCAGTGGCTCGGAACAGGGCGAGACCCAGTACTTC. Amino acid sequence: CAISGSEQGETQYF.

Turning to this clone: The sample contains more than one DNA sequence encoding this CDR3. This chain links TRBV11-2 with TRBJ2-5; no clear D. The J call is in doubt because the DNA end fits TRBJ2-7 better. This CDR3 contains 11 residues. In germline, CDR1 is SGHAT, CDR2 FQNNGV. CDR3 protein: CASSLTYEQYF. CDR3 in DNA: TGTGCCAGCAGCCTAACATACGAGCAGTACTTC.

The rearrangement joins TRBV4-1 to TRBJ1-1; D is undetermined. Germline CDR1 reads MGHRA; CDR2 reads YSYEKL. V was pared by 0 bases and J by 2 bases, with 7 bases between. CDR3 size: 14 residues. The CDR3 protein is CASSQEPDNTEAFF. CDR3 in DNA: TGCGCCAGCAGCCAAGAACCCGATAACACTGAAGCTTTCTTT.

The chain links TRBV27 to TRBJ2-2; D unclear. V lost 5 bases, J lost 4 bases, and 17 bases lay in between. This CDR3 has 16 residues. Germline values: CDR1 MNHEY, CDR2 SMNVEV (reference sequence). The CDR3 DNA is TGTGCCAGCAGTCTCATCACGGGTCCGTCCACCGGGGAGCTGTTTTTT. This gives the protein CASSLITGPSTGELFF.

This clone came up once. The rearrangement links TRBV29-1 to TRBJ2-1, with a tentative D call TRBD1 (6 bases). The germline V gene has CDR1 SQVTM and CDR2 ANQGSEA. CDR3 size: 13 residues. The V gene lost 4 bases and the J gene lost 4 bases, with 11 bases spanning the gap. CDR3 nucleotide sequence: TGCAGCGTTGCGGGAAGGGGGTACAATGAGCAGTTCTTC. Translated: CSVAGRGYNEQFF.

The V gene is TRBV29-1, the J gene TRBJ2-7; D gene uncertain. CDR1 and CDR2 from the germline V gene are SQVTM and ANQGSEA. This CDR3 is 13 amino acids long. The ends were cut back, 0 bases at V and 1 base at J, with 7 bases in the middle. The CDR3 DNA reads TGCAGCGTTGAAGATAGTCCATCCTACGAGCAGTACTTC. Translated, it gives CSVEDSPSYEQYF.

The chain is built from TRBV19 and TRBJ1-1; 10 nucleotides agree with TRBD1. Germline V gives CDR1 LNHDA, CDR2 SQIVND (reference sequence). This CDR3 comprises 16 residues. J gave up 3 bases and V 3 bases, and 7 bases lay outside the gene matches. The CDR3 loop reads CASSILTGGVHTEAFF. The CDR3 DNA is TGTGCCAGTAGTATCCTGACAGGGGGCGTCCACACTGAAGCTTTCTTT. Looking up the rest from reference TRBV19 and TRBJ1-1 gives the full variable domain: DGGITQSPKYLFRKEGQNVTLSCEQNLNHDAMYWYRQDPGQGLRLIYYSQIVNDFQKGDIAEGYSVSREKKESFPLTVTSAQKNPTAFYLCASSILTGGVHTEAFFGQGTRLTVV.

The gene calls are TRBV7-2 and TRBJ2-7; D is unresolved. The CDR3 is 13 residues long. V lost 3 bases to trimming and J lost 0 bases, with 6 bases between them. Per the germline V gene, CDR1 is SGHTA and CDR2 is FQGNSA. As DNA, the CDR3 is TGTGCCAGCAGCTTCTCACCCTCCTACGAGCAGTACTTC. This gives the protein CASSFSPSYEQYF.

This clone is a singleton in its sample. The V and J genes are TRBV19 and TRBJ2-1; TRBD1 aligns across 7 bases. The CDR3 has 15 residues. V shed 5 bases and J 2 bases; nucleotides not matched to a gene: 6. Per the germline V gene, CDR1 is LNHDA and CDR2 is SQIVND (reference sequence). Written as DNA, the CDR3 is TGTGCCAGTAGTTCTCGACAGGGTGCCTACAATGAGCAGTTCTTC. This translates into CASSSRQGAYNEQFF.

In DNA, the CDR3 is TGTGCTAGTGGGCAGACAGGGGCAACCTACGAGCAGTACTTC. Protein sequence: CASGQTGATYEQYF. The V call is TRBV12-5, the J call TRBJ2-7; 8 nucleotides line up with TRBD1. This CDR3 has 14 residues. The trim removed 6 bases at V and 2 bases at J, leaving 6 bases unmatched. Germline V CDR1 and CDR2: LGHNT, FRNRAP. Filled out from reference TRBV12-5 and TRBJ2-7, the complete variable domain reads DARVTQTPRHKVTEMGQEVTMRCQPILGHNTVFWYRQTMMQGLELLAYFRNRAPLDDSGMPKDRFSAEMPDATLATLKIQPSEPRDSAVYFCASGQTGATYEQYFGPGTRLTVT.

The rearrangement joins TRBV19 to TRBJ1-5; D gene ambiguous. The CDR3 is 14 amino acids. From germline, CDR1 is LNHDA and CDR2 SQIVND (reference sequence). V shed 3 bases and J shed 2 bases, with 8 bases lying between them. The DNA for the CDR3 is TGTGCCAGTAGTATCGACCCGGGCAATCAGCCCCAGCATTTT. Translated, it gives CASSIDPGNQPQHF.

The V and J genes are TRBV7-9 and TRBJ1-4; no clear D. Germline values: CDR1 SEHNR, CDR2 FQNEAQ (reference sequence). Between the trimmed V and J ends, which lost 6 bases and 4 bases, there was a span of 12 bases. The CDR3 loop spans 14 amino acids. The chain's CDR3 is CASSGEALNEKLFF. The CDR3 DNA sequence: TGTGCCAGCAGTGGAGAGGCCCTTAATGAAAAACTGTTTTTT.

The chain carries TRBV6-5 and TRBJ2-3; 7 bases are shared with TRBD1. The V and J ends lost 2 bases and 2 bases, in that order; junction bases with no gene match: 7. Germline V gene data show CDR1 as MNHEY and CDR2 as SVGAGI. CDR3 length: 16 residues. CDR3 protein: CASSYTGEWDTDTQYF. In DNA, the CDR3 is TGTGCCAGCAGTTACACAGGGGAGTGGGACACAGATACGCAGTATTTT.

The chain has TRBV7-9 and TRBJ2-2; weak D call: TRBD2 (6 bases). The CDR3 is made up of 15 amino acids. CDR1 is SEHNR, CDR2 FQNEAQ, per germline (reference sequence). V shed 2 bases and J shed 7 bases, with 14 bases lying between them. CDR3 loop: CASSLTGDPSGELFF. The CDR3 DNA follows: TGTGCCAGCAGCTTAACGGGGGACCCGAGCGGGGAGCTGTTTTTT.

The chain employs TRBV9 and TRBJ2-3; no firm D call. V was clipped by 3 bases and J by 2 bases, with 1 base between them. The germline V gene has CDR1 SGDLS and CDR2 YYNGEE. The CDR3 extends over 11 amino acids. The CDR3 bases are TGTGCCAGCAGCGACACAGATACGCAGTATTTT. Its protein product is CASSDTDTQYF.

The J gene is TRBJ1-1, the V gene TRBV5-5; D unresolved. From germline, CDR1 is SGHKS and CDR2 YYEKEE (reference sequence). With 0 bases removed from V and 0 bases from J, the gap between germline ends came to 9 bases. There are 15 residues in the CDR3. In DNA, the CDR3 is TGTGCCAGCAGCTTGGTGGAGATCATGAACACTGAAGCTTTCTTT. Translated, it gives CASSLVEIMNTEAFF.

V is TRBV6-5 and J is TRBJ1-3; D ambiguous. Per the germline V gene, CDR1 is MNHEY and CDR2 is SVGAGI. V was cut by 0 bases and J by 0 bases, with 9 bases left in between. The CDR3 runs 16 residues. CDR3 DNA sequence: TGTGCCAGCAGTTACTCGGCGGTAACCTCTGGAAACACCATATATTTT. Translation gives CASSYSAVTSGNTIYF.

The J gene is TRBJ2-1, the V gene TRBV27; the D gene is possibly TRBD1 (6 bases). The CDR3 has 13 amino acids. The germline gives CDR1 MNHEY, CDR2 SMNVEV (reference sequence). The ends were cut back, 6 bases at V and 11 bases at J, with 17 bases in the middle. The DNA for the CDR3 is TGTGCCAGCAGCACCCGGGACATTTCCAAGCAGTTCTTC. This encodes CASSTRDISKQFF.

The rearrangement joins TRBV18 to TRBJ1-1, with D possibly TRBD1 on 6 matching bases. The CDR3 has 13 amino acids. Trimming took 8 bases from V and 4 from J, leaving 14 bases between them. CDR1 is KGHSH and CDR2 is LQKENI in the germline V gene. The chain's CDR3 is CASQGGGGTEAFF. CDR3 coding DNA: TGTGCCAGCCAAGGGGGAGGGGGCACTGAAGCTTTCTTT. Together with reference TRBV18 and TRBJ1-1, the CDR3 gives the full variable domain: NAGVMQNPRHLVRRRGQEARLRCSPMKGHSHVYWYRQLPEEGLKFMVYLQKENIIDESGMPKERFSAEFPKEGPSILRIQQVVRGDSAAYFCASQGGGGTEAFFGQGTRLTVV.

V gene TRBV6-5 combines with J gene TRBJ2-7; TRBD2 might be the D (5 bases). The length of the CDR3 is 14 residues. Germline-derived CDR1 and CDR2 are MNHEY and SVGAGI. V lost 5 bases and J 0 bases, leaving 11 bases between the germline ends. The CDR3 DNA follows: TGTGCCAGCAGTCAGGACTGGAACTCCTACGAGCAGTACTTC. As protein: CASSQDWNSYEQYF.

The chain is built from TRBV11-2 and TRBJ2-7; unclear D gene. The V end lost 5 bases, the J end lost 2 bases, and 16 bases lay between the germline ends. Germline V CDR1 and CDR2: SGHAT, FQNNGV. This CDR3 is built from 15 residues. In nucleotides, the CDR3 is TGTGCCAGCAGCGTAACACCCGAAGGCACCTACGAGCAGTACTTC. Its protein is CASSVTPEGTYEQYF. The entire variable domain, with the rest obtained from reference TRBV11-2 and TRBJ2-7, is as follows: EAGVAQSPRYKIIEKRQSVAFWCNPISGHATLYWYQQILGQGPKLLIQFQNNGVVDDSQLPKDRFSAERLKGVDSTLKIQPAKLEDSAVYLCASSVTPEGTYEQYFGPGTRLTVT.